This T cell receptor (beta chain) was recovered during a study of naive and memory T cell subsets. Two oligonucleotides, mixed equimolar, formed the beta constant-region primer covering TRBC1 and TRBC2. Each CDR3 protein gets one entry after TCRdb re-called the UMI-ligation and nested PCR reads with MiXCR. The sample carries 130,000 to 150,000 distinct CDR3 sequences, about a sixth recorded once. Separate alpha and beta amplification began at the second PCR step. V was pared by 4 bases and J by 6 bases, with 13 bases of the junction left unmatched. Germline V lookup: CDR1 SNHLY, CDR2 FYNNEI. This CDR3 has 18 residues. This clonotype was observed a handful of times.

The chain joins TRBV2 to TRBJ2-1; 12 bases align to TRBD2. The source is a human donor in good health. Specimen: naive CD4+ T cells from blood. CDR3 protein: CASSALSGTSGLVNEQFF. The DNA of the CDR3 is TGTGCCAGCAGTGCGCTTAGCGGGACTAGCGGGTTGGTCAATGAGCAGTTCTTC.